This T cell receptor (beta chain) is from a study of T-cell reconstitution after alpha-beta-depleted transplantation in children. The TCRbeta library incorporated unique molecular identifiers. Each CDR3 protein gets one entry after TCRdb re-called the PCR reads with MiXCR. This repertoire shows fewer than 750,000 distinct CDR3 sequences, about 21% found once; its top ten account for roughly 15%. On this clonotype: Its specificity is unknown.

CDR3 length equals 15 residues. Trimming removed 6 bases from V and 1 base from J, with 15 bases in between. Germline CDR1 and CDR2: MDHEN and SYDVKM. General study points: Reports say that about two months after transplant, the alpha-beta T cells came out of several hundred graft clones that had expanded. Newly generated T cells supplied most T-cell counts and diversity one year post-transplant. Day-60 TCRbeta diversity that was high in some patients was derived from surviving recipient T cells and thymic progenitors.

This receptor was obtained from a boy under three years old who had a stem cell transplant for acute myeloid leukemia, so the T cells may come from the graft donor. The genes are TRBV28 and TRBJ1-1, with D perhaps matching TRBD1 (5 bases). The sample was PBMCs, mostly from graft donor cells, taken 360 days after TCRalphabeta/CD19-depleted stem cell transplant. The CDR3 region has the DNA TGTGCCAGCAGCCTAGGGGCCTACCCGAACACTGAAGCTTTCTTT. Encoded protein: CASSLGAYPNTEAFF.